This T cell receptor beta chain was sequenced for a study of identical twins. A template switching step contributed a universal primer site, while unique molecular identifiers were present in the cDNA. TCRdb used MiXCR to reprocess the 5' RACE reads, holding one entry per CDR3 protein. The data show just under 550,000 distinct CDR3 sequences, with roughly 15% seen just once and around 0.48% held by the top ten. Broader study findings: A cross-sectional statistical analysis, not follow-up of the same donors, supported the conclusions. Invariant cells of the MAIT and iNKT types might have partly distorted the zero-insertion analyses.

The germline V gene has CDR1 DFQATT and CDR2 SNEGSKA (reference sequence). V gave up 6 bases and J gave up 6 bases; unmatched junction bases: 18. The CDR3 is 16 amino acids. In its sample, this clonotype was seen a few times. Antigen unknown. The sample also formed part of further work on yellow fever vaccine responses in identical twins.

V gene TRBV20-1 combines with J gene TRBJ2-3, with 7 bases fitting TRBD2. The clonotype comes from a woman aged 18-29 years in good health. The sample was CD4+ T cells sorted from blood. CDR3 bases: TGCAGTGCCCGGCGACGCGGGAGTATTTTTTTGGATACGCAGTATTTT. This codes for CSARRRGSIFLDTQYF.